This is a list of T cell receptor beta chains from one sample in a study of blood T cell repertoires in COVID-19. TCRdb keeps only in-frame clones here, not all; method: immunoSEQ multiplex PCR. The table shows roughly 30,000 clones, with 81% occurring only once. The sequenced sample was peripheral blood. Every receptor here comes from a woman aged 60 to 75 with acute or convalescent COVID-19. Each CDR3 is given with its conserved first and last residue. Size tells how often a clone was seen (once, few, many) or the class of an expanded clone, and some rows leave it out.

>TRBJ1-6|14|.|TRBV6-5
CASRKGPNNSPLHF
>TRBJ2-1|17|.|TRBV7-9
CASSLGGGGPSYNEQFF
>TRBJ2-7|14|.|TRBV7-9
CASSLQGGGHEQYF
>TRBJ1-5|14|.|TRBV18
CASSPQFGGQPQHF
>TRBJ1-5|13|.|TRBV30
CAWSVQDNQPQHF
>TRBJ2-2|14|.|TRBV6-5
CASSYGGNTGELFF
>TRBJ2-1|15|.|TRBV10-2
CASSAWSVEYNEQFF
>TRBJ1-6|16|.|TRBV5-1
CASSPGQSSYNSPLHF
>TRBJ1-1|14|.|TRBV2
CASSLQAANTEAFF
>TRBJ1-5|15|few|TRBV3-1/TRBV3-2
CASSRRGDSNQPQHF
>TRBJ1-1|14|.|TRBV28
CASSQGFRGTEAFF
>TRBJ2-3|15|.|TRBV2
CASTRGAGLTDTQYF
>TRBJ1-1|13|few|TRBV12-3/TRBV12-4
CATRPDTRTEAFF
>TRBJ1-4|19|.|TRBV18
CASSLHGTGDRSNLGKLFF
>TRBJ1-1|13|.|TRBV6-5
CASRTGIHTEAFF
>TRBJ2-2|12|.|TRBV5-1
CASSRQGGELFF
>TRBJ1-2|12|.|TRBV7-9
CASSLRDYGYTF
>TRBJ2-7|13|few|TRBV7-2
CASSVYKAYEQYF
>TRBJ1-2|14|.|TRBV6-5
CASSLITGFEGYTF
>TRBJ1-2|15|.|TRBV15
CATSGYDGANYGYTF
>TRBJ2-3|15|.|TRBV29-1
CSVEETSGGADTQYF
>TRBJ1-4|14|.|TRBV30
CASDRALSNEKLFF
>TRBJ1-3|17|few|TRBV7-9
CASRLMVQGARGNTIYF
>TRBJ2-1|15|few|TRBV27
CASRTTGLGYNEQFF
>TRBJ1-4|13|.|TRBV4-1
CASSLIWSEKLFF
>TRBJ1-1|14|.|TRBV6-5
CATSRGGTGAEAFF
>TRBJ1-2|16|.|TRBV19
CATFTGQRGANYGYTF
>TRBJ2-3|16|.|TRBV2
CASSVHGGGGVNTQYF
>TRBJ2-5|13|.|TRBV5-6
CASSLNRRGTQYF
>TRBJ1-3|14|.|TRBV5-4
CASSFASSGNTIYF
>TRBJ1-2|14|.|TRBV25-1
CASSQTGITYGYTF
>TRBJ2-5|12|.|TRBV18
CASSTGMETQYF
>TRBJ1-1|19|.|TRBV19
CASKRRGDGRGQGGAYAFF
>TRBJ2-1|14|once|TRBV11-3
CASSLQGGAHEQFF
>TRBJ2-1|15|.|TRBV7-9
CASSFSWGVGDEQFF
>TRBJ1-4|15|.|TRBV2
CASSGDGGANEKLFF
>TRBJ2-7|12|.|TRBV2
CASSVHAYEQYF
>TRBJ1-1|13|.|TRBV12-5
CASGSGLDTEAFF
>TRBJ1-5|16|.|TRBV24-1
CATSDSGRGGNQPQHF
>TRBJ2-1|14|.|TRBV29-1
CSVSIQGLYNEQFF
>TRBJ1-1|14|.|TRBV14
CASSQAGMNTEAFF
>TRBJ1-1|15|once|TRBV4-1
CASSQEGRVNTEAFF
>TRBJ1-3|15|once|TRBV5-8
CASSRGGHYSNTIYF
>TRBJ1-5|15|.|TRBV3-1/TRBV3-2
CASSQGSLRSQPQHF
>TRBJ1-6|15|few|TRBV6-1
CASSEQGAYNSPLHF
>TRBJ1-4|17|few|TRBV15
CATSREGGRSANEKLFF
>TRBJ1-1|11|.|TRBV2
CASSVGTEAFF
>TRBJ2-2|16|.|TRBV7-3
CASSSPSGGNTGELFF
>TRBJ1-1|12|.|TRBV2
CASMSREFKAFF
>TRBJ2-3|16|.|TRBV11-2
CASSLGLAFGTDTQYF
>TRBJ1-2|15|.|TRBV19
CASSIRTGGIYGYTF
>TRBJ1-6|17|.|TRBV2
CASSWDRAGSYNSPLHF
>TRBJ2-1|16|.|TRBV7-3
CASSLVQTNRAGEQFF